In this sample, the clone carrying this TCR beta chain turned up many times. Its specificity is not known. Germline lookup yields CDR1 GTSNPN and CDR2 SVGIG (reference sequence). This CDR3 comprises 12 residues. With 4 bases clipped from V and 8 bases from J, the junction kept 7 bases outside the gene matches. The sample is drawn from a study of spatial heterogeneity in lung cancer. About the study: Strong correlation linked TCR transcript counts in tumor regions to a T cell module score derived from matched bulk RNA-seq. Study-level findings and limits: Tumoral mutation counts were tracked by counts of expanded intratumoral alpha and beta TCRs.

TCRdb reprocessed the 5' RACE reads with MiXCR, giving one entry per CDR3 protein. The sample lists fewer than 20,000 distinct CDR3 sequences; around 6% were seen once. The time point was: sample taken at primary tumor resection. The donors comprised some 72 untreated early-stage non-small cell lung cancer patients. Unsorted tumor, nontumor lung tissue or cryopreserved PBMC supplied the whole RNA. The source of this sequence is a female donor with early-stage non-small cell lung cancer. The rearrangement uses TRBV30 and TRBJ1-2, with 7 bases that match TRBD1. The sequencing used lung tumor tissue, collected at surgery. The CDR3, as DNA: TGTGCCTGGACAAGACAGGGTTGGGGCTACACCTTC. Its protein is CAWTRQGWGYTF.